The 24 T cell receptor beta chains in this list originate from one sample, sequenced in a study of T-cell memory formation after mild COVID-19. TCRdb re-called the 5' RACE reads with MiXCR, one entry per CDR3 protein. The sample gives fewer than 550,000 distinct CDR3 sequences, around 18% of which show up once; approximately 8.4% is in the top ten. The material sequenced was PBMCs or a T cell subset sorted from them (not recorded which). The receptors stem from an adult woman who had mild COVID-19 (a few samples of this study predate the infection). Cell type and time point are not known.

This clonotype came up many times. The rearrangement joins TRBV5-6 to TRBJ2-3; D remains ambiguous. The V end was cut by 3 bases, the J end by 2 bases, with 10 bases between. CDR1 SGHDT and CDR2 YYEEEE come from the germline V gene. The CDR3 consists of 14 residues. CDR3 nucleotides: TGTGCCAGCAGCTCGCCCCGGGCCACAGATACGCAGTATTTT. As protein: CASSSPRATDTQYF.

This clonotype was found a few times. This chain uses TRBV7-9 with TRBJ1-5; D gene uncertain. The CDR3 has 12 residues. The germline gives CDR1 SEHNR, CDR2 FQNEAQ (reference sequence). Trimming removed 1 base at V and 7 bases at J, with 5 bases between. CDR3 loop: CASSLEDQPQHF. The CDR3, as DNA: TGTGCCAGCAGCTTAGAAGACCAGCCCCAGCATTTT.

The chain recombines TRBV19 with TRBJ2-7, with a possible D match to TRBD1 (6 bases). The germline gives CDR1 LNHDA, CDR2 SQIVND (reference sequence). V was trimmed by 4 bases and J by 6 bases, leaving 19 bases between them. The CDR3 runs to 15 residues. The CDR3 DNA reads TGTGCCAGTAGTACTACAGGGAATGTGGATGGCGAGCAGTACTTC. It codes for CASSTTGNVDGEQYF.

The rearrangement links TRBV18 to TRBJ1-5, with no clear D. Germline V lookup: CDR1 KGHSH, CDR2 LQKENI. Trimming left V 1 base short and J 0 bases short, with 4 bases between. This CDR3 has 14 residues. The CDR3 bases are TGTGCCAGCTCACCACAAAATAGCAATCAGCCCCAGCATTTT. Its protein is CASSPQNSNQPQHF.

The table lists this clonotype with a few counts. The chain links TRBV18 to TRBJ2-7, with 7 bases aligning to TRBD1. With V trimmed by 5 bases and J by 4 bases, 8 bases remained unmatched. The length of the CDR3 is 14 residues. The germline CDR1 and CDR2 sequences are KGHSH and LQKENI. The CDR3 loop reads CASSETGTAYEQYF. In DNA, the CDR3 is TGTGCCAGCTCAGAAACCGGGACAGCGTACGAGCAGTACTTC.

This clonotype was seen more than once but under ten times. The chain has TRBV4-3 and TRBJ2-2; no reliable D call. The CDR3 has 13 amino acids. Germline V gene data show CDR1 as LGHNA and CDR2 as YSLEER. The V end was cut by 3 bases, the J end by 5 bases, with 7 bases between. The CDR3 DNA reads TGCGCCAGCAGCCAGGTCGCTACCGGGGAGCTGTTTTTT. Its translation is CASSQVATGELFF.

This chain connects TRBV11-2 to TRBJ2-1, with 8 bases fitting TRBD2. Germline CDR1 SGHAT, CDR2 FQNNGV. V gave up 5 bases and J gave up 8 bases; unmatched junction bases: 11. This CDR3 contains 15 residues. CDR3: CASSRIREGLDEQFF. The DNA for the CDR3 is TGTGCCAGCAGCAGGATCCGGGAGGGCCTCGATGAGCAGTTCTTC.

The chain uses TRBV5-1 and TRBJ1-1; 8 nucleotides line up with TRBD1. The germline V gene encodes CDR1 SGHRS and CDR2 YFSETQ. The J segment lost 1 base and the V segment lost 2 bases, leaving 4 bases of the junction unmatched. This CDR3 spans 15 amino acids. DNA for the CDR3: TGCGCCAGCAGCTTCGGACAGGGTTCGAACACTGAAGCTTTCTTT. Translation: CASSFGQGSNTEAFF.

This clonotype was seen more than once but under ten times. The chain employs TRBV6-4 and TRBJ2-2, with no clear D. CDR3 size: 14 residues. The ends were cut back, 3 bases at V and 0 bases at J, with 5 bases in the middle. Germline CDR1 and CDR2: MRHNA and SNTAGT. CDR3 nucleotide sequence: TGTGCCAGCAGTGAGGCTCCGAACACCGGGGAGCTGTTTTTT. Amino acid sequence: CASSEAPNTGELFF.

This chain uses TRBV29-1 with TRBJ1-2; 10 nucleotides agree with TRBD1. CDR3 length: 11 residues. Germline V lookup: CDR1 SQVTM, CDR2 ANQGSEA. CDR3 nucleotide sequence: TGCGCGGGACAGGGGAGCTATGGCTACACCTTC. Translating gives CAGQGSYGYTF.

This sequence joins TRBV18 and TRBJ1-1; 10 bases map to TRBD1. This CDR3 contains 15 residues. With V trimmed by 1 base and J by 4 bases, 3 bases remained unmatched. Per the germline V gene, CDR1 is KGHSH and CDR2 is LQKENI. In DNA, the CDR3 is TGTGCCAGCTCACCACAAGGACAGGGGGTCACTGAAGCTTTCTTT. Residues: CASSPQGQGVTEAFF.

This chain links TRBV20-1 with TRBJ2-1; D perhaps matches TRBD1 (5 bases). The CDR3 sequence is 14 residues long. V was shortened by 6 bases and J by 2 bases, with 14 bases between the two germline ends. Looked up from germline, CDR1 is DFQATT and CDR2 is SNEGSKA (reference sequence). CDR3 sequence reads: CSAWTRETYNEQFF. The CDR3 DNA reads as TGCAGTGCGTGGACAAGGGAAACCTACAATGAGCAGTTCTTC.

The CDR3 DNA reads as TGTGCCAGCAGCCACACGGGAGGAGGATCCTACGAGCAGTACTTC. Encoded protein: CASSHTGGGSYEQYF. The genes are TRBV13 and TRBJ2-7; 7 bases match TRBD2. With V trimmed by 5 bases and J by 1 base, 8 bases remained unmatched. Germline CDR1 and CDR2: PRHDT and FYEKMQ (reference sequence). This CDR3 spans 15 amino acids.

This clonotype was counted only a few times. CDR3 nucleotides: TGTGCCAGCAGCCAGGCGACCTTGACAGGAGTTAACACTGAAGCTTTCTTT. It codes for CASSQATLTGVNTEAFF. The V and J genes are TRBV4-2 and TRBJ1-1, with D maybe TRBD1 (6 bases). The V end lost 3 bases, the J end lost 2 bases, and 19 bases lay between the germline ends. Germline CDR1 LGHNA, CDR2 YNFKEQ. This CDR3 region has 17 residues.

The CDR3 protein is CASSIVPGLTGELFF. For the CDR3, the DNA is TGTGCCAGTAGTATAGTCCCGGGCCTCACCGGGGAGCTGTTTTTT. The genes are TRBV19 and TRBJ2-2; D remains unclear. This CDR3 contains 15 residues. V was clipped by 1 base and J by 4 bases, with 10 bases between them. From germline, CDR1 is LNHDA and CDR2 SQIVND (reference sequence). The variable domain in full, with the rest retrieved from reference TRBV19 and TRBJ2-2, is DGGITQSPKYLFRKEGQNVTLSCEQNLNHDAMYWYRQDPGQGLRLIYYSQIVNDFQKGDIAEGYSVSREKKESFPLTVTSAQKNPTAFYLCASSIVPGLTGELFFGEGSRLTVL.

Ten or more counts support this clonotype. V is TRBV7-2 and J is TRBJ2-7, with 8 bases fitting TRBD1. The length of the CDR3 is 14 residues. In germline, CDR1 is SGHTA, CDR2 FQGNSA. Trimming removed 3 bases from V and 4 bases from J; junction bases left unmatched: 5. The CDR3 spells CASSFQGAGYEQYF. DNA for the CDR3: TGTGCCAGCAGCTTCCAGGGGGCCGGATACGAGCAGTACTTC.

This clonotype came up many times. V and J are TRBV11-3 and TRBJ1-1, with a possible D match to TRBD1 (5 bases). Germline loops: CDR1 SGHNT, CDR2 YENEEA. The germline V and J ends were trimmed by 3 bases and 5 bases, with 10 bases remaining between them. The CDR3 covers 13 residues. CDR3 loop: CASSLSQGTEAFF. In nucleotides, the CDR3 is TGTGCCAGCAGCTTGAGCCAGGGAACTGAAGCTTTCTTT. Full variable domain (rest looked up from reference TRBV11-3 and TRBJ1-1): EAGVVQSPRYKIIEKKQPVAFWCNPISGHNTLYWYLQNLGQGPELLIRYENEEAVDDSQLPKDRFSAERLKGVDSTLKIQPAELGDSAVYLCASSLSQGTEAFFGQGTRLTVV.

In its sample, this clonotype was seen once. This chain links TRBV24-1 with TRBJ2-1; 14 positions match TRBD2. V gave up 3 bases and J gave up 10 bases; unmatched junction bases: 13. The CDR3 extends over 18 amino acids. CDR1 KGHDR and CDR2 SFDVKD come from the germline V gene. The CDR3 loop reads CATSDPWGSGLAGGEQFF. The CDR3, as DNA: TGTGCCACCAGTGATCCCTGGGGGTCCGGACTAGCGGGAGGCGAGCAGTTCTTC.

This chain uses TRBV25-1 with TRBJ2-3; the D gene is possibly TRBD2 (6 bases). Germline V gene sequence: CDR1 MGHDK, CDR2 SYGVNS. The V and J ends lost 2 bases and 5 bases respectively, with 20 bases between them. CDR3 size: 17 residues. The CDR3 protein is CASSEGRLGGTLDTQYF. The DNA of the CDR3 is TGTGCCAGCAGTGAAGGTAGACTGGGAGGCACATTAGATACGCAGTATTTT.

V is TRBV11-3 and J is TRBJ2-1, with D tentatively TRBD2 (5 bases). V was trimmed by 1 base and J by 0 bases, leaving 10 bases between them. In germline, CDR1 is SGHNT, CDR2 YENEEA. CDR3 length: 16 residues. The CDR3 loop is CASSLGTLTSYNEQFF. CDR3 nucleotide sequence: TGTGCCAGCAGCTTAGGGACTCTAACCTCCTACAATGAGCAGTTCTTC.

This clonotype was recorded a few times. The genes are TRBV6-6 and TRBJ2-3; 9 positions match TRBD2. This CDR3 region has 17 residues. Germline CDR1 MNHNY, CDR2 SVGAGI (reference sequence). Trimming at V came to 1 base and at J to 6 bases, leaving 11 bases not matched to a gene. The CDR3 is CASSYWSSSGTPDTQYF. CDR3 coding DNA: TGTGCCAGCAGTTACTGGTCGTCTAGCGGGACCCCCGATACGCAGTATTTT.

There are a few counts of this clonotype. This chain uses TRBV24-1 with TRBJ2-3; maybe TRBD2 (7 bases). Germline values: CDR1 KGHDR, CDR2 SFDVKD. V was trimmed by 4 bases and J by 2 bases, leaving 12 bases between them. The CDR3 sequence is 15 residues long. CDR3 bases: TGTGCCACCAGTGAGGGGGGGCCCCCCACAGATACGCAGTATTTT. It is translated as CATSEGGPPTDTQYF.

This clonotype was seen a few times. The rearrangement links TRBV7-2 to TRBJ2-3, with 8 positions matching TRBD2. J was trimmed by 4 bases and V by 7 bases; bases with no gene match: 13. The CDR3 length is 16 residues. The germline gives CDR1 SGHTA, CDR2 FQGNSA. In DNA, the CDR3 is TGTGCCAGCACCCGACCTAGCGGGCTAATGGCAGATACGCAGTATTTT. Protein: CASTRPSGLMADTQYF. Drawing the rest from reference TRBV7-2 and TRBJ2-3, the complete variable domain is GAGVSQSPSNKVTEKGKDVELRCDPISGHTALYWYRQSLGQGLEFLIYFQGNSAPDKSGLPSDRFSAERTGGSVSTLTIQRTQQEDSAVYLCASTRPSGLMADTQYFGPGTRLTVL.

The chain is built from TRBV4-1 and TRBJ2-5; 14 positions agree with TRBD2. The CDR3 has 18 amino acids. V was clipped by 4 bases and J by 2 bases; unmatched bases: 9. Germline V lookup: CDR1 MGHRA, CDR2 YSYEKL. The CDR3 bases are TGCGCCAGCAGCCCCAAGGGACTAGCGGGGGAGCAACAAGAGACCCAGTACTTC. Amino acid sequence: CASSPKGLAGEQQETQYF.